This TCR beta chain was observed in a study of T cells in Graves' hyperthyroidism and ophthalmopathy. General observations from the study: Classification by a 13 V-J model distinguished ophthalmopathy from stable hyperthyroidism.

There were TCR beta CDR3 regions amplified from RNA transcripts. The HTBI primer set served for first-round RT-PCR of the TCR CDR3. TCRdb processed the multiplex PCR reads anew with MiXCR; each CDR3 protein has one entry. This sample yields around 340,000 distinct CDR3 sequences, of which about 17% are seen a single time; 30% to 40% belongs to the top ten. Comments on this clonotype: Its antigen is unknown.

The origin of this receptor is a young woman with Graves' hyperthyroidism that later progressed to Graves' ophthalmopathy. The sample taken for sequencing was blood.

CDR3 sequence: CASSEMAGGPHEQYF. CDR3 nucleotide sequence: TGTGCCAGCAGTGAAATGGCGGGGGGGCCCCACGAGCAGTACTTC. V and J are TRBV2 and TRBJ2-7; 9 bases line up with TRBD2. There are 15 residues in the CDR3. Germline V gene lookup returns CDR1 SNHLY and CDR2 FYNNEI. V lost 2 bases and J lost 5; bases outside the gene matches: 7.